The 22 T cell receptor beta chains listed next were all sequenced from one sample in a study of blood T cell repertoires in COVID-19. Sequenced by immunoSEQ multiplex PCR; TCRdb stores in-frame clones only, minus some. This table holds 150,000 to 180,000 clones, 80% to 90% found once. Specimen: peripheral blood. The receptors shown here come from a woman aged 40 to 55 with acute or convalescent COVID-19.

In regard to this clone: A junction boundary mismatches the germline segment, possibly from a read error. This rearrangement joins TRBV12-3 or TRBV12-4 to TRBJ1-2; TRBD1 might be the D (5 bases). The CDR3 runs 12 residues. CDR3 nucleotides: TGTGCCAGCAGTGATCCGGGACTGCAAGCTTCCTTC. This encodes CASSDPGLQASF.

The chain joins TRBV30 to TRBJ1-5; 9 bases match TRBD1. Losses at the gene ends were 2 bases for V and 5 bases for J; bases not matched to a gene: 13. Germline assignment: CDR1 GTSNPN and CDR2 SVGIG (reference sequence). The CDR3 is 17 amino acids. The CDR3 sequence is CAWSSPPYRGLDQPQHF. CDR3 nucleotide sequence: TGTGCCTGGAGTTCTCCACCTTACAGGGGGCTCGATCAGCCCCAGCATTTT.

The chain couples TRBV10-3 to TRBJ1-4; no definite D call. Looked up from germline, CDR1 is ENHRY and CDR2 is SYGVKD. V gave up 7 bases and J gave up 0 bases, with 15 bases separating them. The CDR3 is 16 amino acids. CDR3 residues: CAINRGGPATNEKLFF. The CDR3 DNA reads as TGTGCCATCAACCGCGGAGGCCCGGCAACTAATGAAAAACTGTTTTTT.

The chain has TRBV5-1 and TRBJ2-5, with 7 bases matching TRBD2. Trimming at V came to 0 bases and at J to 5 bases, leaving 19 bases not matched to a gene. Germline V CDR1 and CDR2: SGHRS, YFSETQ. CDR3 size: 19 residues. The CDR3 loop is CASSLVSVGLAGVLETQYF. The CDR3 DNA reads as TGCGCCAGCAGCTTGGTATCTGTAGGTTTGGCGGGAGTACTGGAGACCCAGTACTTC.

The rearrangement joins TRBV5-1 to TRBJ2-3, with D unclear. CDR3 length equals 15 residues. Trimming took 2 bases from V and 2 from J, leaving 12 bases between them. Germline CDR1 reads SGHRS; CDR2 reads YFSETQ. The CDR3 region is CASSFYRGHTDTQYF. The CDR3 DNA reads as TGCGCCAGCAGCTTTTATAGAGGCCACACAGATACGCAGTATTTT. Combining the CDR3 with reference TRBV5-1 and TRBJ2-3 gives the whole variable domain KAGVTQTPRYLIKTRGQQVTLSCSPISGHRSVSWYQQTPGQGLQFLFEYFSETQRNKGNFPGRFSGRQFSNSRSEMNVSTLELGDSALYLCASSFYRGHTDTQYFGPGTRLTVL.

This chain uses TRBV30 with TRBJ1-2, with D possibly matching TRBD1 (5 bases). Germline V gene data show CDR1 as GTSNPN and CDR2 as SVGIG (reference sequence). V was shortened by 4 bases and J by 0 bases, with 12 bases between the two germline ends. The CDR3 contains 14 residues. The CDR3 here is CAWTAGQTNYGYTF. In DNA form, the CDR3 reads TGTGCCTGGACGGCAGGGCAAACTAACTATGGCTACACCTTC.

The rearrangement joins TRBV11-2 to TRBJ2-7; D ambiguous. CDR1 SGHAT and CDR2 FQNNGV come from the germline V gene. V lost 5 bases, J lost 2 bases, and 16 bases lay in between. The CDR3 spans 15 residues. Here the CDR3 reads CASSVGDKPAYEQYF. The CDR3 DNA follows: TGTGCCAGCAGCGTCGGAGATAAACCTGCCTACGAGCAGTACTTC.

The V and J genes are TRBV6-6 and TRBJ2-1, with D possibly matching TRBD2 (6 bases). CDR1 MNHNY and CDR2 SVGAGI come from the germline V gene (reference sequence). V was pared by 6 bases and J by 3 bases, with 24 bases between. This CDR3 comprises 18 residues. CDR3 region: CASSRNPLGGSVYNEQFF. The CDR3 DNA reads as TGTGCCAGCAGCCGAAACCCCCTCGGGGGTAGCGTCTACAATGAGCAGTTCTTC.

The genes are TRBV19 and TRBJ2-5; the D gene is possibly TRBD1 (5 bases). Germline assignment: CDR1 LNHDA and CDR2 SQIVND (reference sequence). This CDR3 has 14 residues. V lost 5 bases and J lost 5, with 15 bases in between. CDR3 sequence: CASSPRVAYETQYF. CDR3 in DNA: TGTGCCAGTAGTCCCAGGGTAGCCTACGAGACCCAGTACTTC.

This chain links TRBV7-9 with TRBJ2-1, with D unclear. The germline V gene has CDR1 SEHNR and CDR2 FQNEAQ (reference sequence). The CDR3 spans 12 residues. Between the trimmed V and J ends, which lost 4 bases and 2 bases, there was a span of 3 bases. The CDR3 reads CASSSAYNEQFF. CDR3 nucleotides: TGTGCCAGCAGCTCTGCCTACAATGAGCAGTTCTTC.

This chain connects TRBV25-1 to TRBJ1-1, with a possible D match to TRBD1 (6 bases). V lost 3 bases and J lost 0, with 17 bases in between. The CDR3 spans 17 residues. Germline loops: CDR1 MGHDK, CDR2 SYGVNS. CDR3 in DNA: TGTGCCAGCAGTGATTGGGGGACACAGAGTCTGAACACTGAAGCTTTCTTT. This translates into CASSDWGTQSLNTEAFF. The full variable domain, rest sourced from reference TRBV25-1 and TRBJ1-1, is EADIYQTPRYLVIGTGKKITLECSQTMGHDKMYWYQQDPGMELHLIHYSYGVNSTEKGDLSSESTVSRIRTEHFPLTLESARPSHTSQYLCASSDWGTQSLNTEAFFGQGTRLTVV.

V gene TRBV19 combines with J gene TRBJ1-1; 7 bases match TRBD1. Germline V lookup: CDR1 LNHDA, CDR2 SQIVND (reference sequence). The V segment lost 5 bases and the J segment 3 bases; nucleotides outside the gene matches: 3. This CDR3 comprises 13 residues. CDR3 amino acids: CASSRDRDTEAFF. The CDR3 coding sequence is TGTGCCAGTAGTCGTGACAGGGACACTGAAGCTTTCTTT.

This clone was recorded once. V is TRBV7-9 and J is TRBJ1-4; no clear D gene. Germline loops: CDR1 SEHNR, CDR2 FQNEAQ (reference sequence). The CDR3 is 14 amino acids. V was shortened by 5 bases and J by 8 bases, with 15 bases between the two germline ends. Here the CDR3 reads CASSETTLEEKLFF. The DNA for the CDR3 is TGTGCCAGCAGCGAAACAACGCTAGAGGAAAAACTGTTTTTT. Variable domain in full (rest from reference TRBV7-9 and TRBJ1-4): DTGVSQNPRHKITKRGQNVTFRCDPISEHNRLYWYRQTLGQGPEFLTYFQNEAQLEKSRLLSDRFSAERPKGSFSTLEIQRTEQGDSAMYLCASSETTLEEKLFFGSGTQLSVL.

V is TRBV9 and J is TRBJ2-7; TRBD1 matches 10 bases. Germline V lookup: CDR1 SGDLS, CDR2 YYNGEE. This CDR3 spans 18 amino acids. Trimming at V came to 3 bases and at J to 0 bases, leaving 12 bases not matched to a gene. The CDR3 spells CASSAGQGLSDASYEQYF. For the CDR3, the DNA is TGTGCCAGCAGCGCGGGACAGGGGTTAAGCGATGCCTCCTACGAGCAGTACTTC. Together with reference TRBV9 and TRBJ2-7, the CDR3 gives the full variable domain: DSGVTQTPKHLITATGQRVTLRCSPRSGDLSVYWYQQSLDQGLQFLIQYYNGEERAKGNILERFSAQQFPDLHSELNLSSLELGDSALYFCASSAGQGLSDASYEQYFGPGTRLTVT.

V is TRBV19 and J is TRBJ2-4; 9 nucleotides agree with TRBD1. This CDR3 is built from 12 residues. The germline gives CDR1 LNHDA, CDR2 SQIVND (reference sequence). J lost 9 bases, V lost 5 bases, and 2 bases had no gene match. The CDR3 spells CASSGTGTIQYF. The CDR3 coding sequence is TGTGCCAGTAGTGGGACAGGGACCATTCAGTACTTC. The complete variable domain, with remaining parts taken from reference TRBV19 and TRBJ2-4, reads DGGITQSPKYLFRKEGQNVTLSCEQNLNHDAMYWYRQDPGQGLRLIYYSQIVNDFQKGDIAEGYSVSREKKESFPLTVTSAQKNPTAFYLCASSGTGTIQYFGAGTRLSVL.

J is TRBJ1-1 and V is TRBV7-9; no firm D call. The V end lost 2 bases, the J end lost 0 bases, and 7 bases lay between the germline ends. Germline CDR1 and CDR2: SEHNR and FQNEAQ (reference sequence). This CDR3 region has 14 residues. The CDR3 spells CASSLQRVNTEAFF. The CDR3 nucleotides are TGTGCCAGCAGCTTACAGCGGGTGAACACTGAAGCTTTCTTT.

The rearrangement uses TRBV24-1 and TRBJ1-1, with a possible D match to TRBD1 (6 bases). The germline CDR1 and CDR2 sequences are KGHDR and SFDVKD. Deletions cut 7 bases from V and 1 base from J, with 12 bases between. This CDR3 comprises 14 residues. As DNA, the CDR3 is TGTGCCACCAGATCGACAGGTCGGAACACTGAAGCTTTCTTT. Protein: CATRSTGRNTEAFF.

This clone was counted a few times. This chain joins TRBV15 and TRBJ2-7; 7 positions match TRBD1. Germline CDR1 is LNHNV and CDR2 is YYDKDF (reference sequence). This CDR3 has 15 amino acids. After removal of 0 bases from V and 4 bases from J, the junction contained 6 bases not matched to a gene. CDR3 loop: CATSRDRQGDYEQYF. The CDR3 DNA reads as TGTGCCACCAGCAGAGATCGGCAGGGGGATTACGAGCAGTACTTC.

The CDR3 loop is CASSRHRYNEQFF. CDR3 DNA sequence: TGTGCCAGCAGTCGTCACAGATACAATGAGCAGTTCTTC. The chain joins TRBV6-5 to TRBJ2-1; no clear D gene. The germline V and J ends were trimmed by 5 bases and 4 bases, with 9 bases remaining between them. The CDR3 is 13 residues long. From germline, CDR1 is MNHEY and CDR2 SVGAGI.

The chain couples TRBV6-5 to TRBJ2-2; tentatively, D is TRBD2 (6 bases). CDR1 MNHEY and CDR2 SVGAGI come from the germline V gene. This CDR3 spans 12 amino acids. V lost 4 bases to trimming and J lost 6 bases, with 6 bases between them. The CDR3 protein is CASSWGAGELFF. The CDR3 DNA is TGTGCCAGCAGTTGGGGGGCCGGGGAGCTGTTTTTT.

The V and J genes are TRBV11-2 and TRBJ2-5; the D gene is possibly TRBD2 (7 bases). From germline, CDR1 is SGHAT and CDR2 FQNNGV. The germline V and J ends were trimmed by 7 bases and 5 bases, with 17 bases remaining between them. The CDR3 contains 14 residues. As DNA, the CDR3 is TGTGCCAGCAACTCCAAAGGGGGAGGGGAGACCCAGTACTTC. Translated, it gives CASNSKGGGETQYF.

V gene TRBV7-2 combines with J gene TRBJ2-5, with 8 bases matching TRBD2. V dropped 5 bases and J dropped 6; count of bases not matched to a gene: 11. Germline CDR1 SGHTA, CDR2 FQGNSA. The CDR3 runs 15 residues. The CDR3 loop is CASSKRGLEVQTQYF. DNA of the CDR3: TGTGCCAGCAGCAAGCGGGGACTAGAGGTCCAGACCCAGTACTTC.